The 26 T cell receptor beta chains below were found in one sample sequenced in a study of human T cells and chemical hapten exposure. TCRdb reprocessed the 5' RACE reads with MiXCR, giving one entry per CDR3 protein. The table has more than 60,000 distinct CDR3 sequences, 15% to 20% seen once; the top ten hold under 7.5%. Researchers extracted total RNA from unfractionated whole blood. Source of these receptors: a female donor in good health.

The chain joins TRBV12-5 to TRBJ2-3; the D is unclear. The germline CDR1 and CDR2 sequences are LGHNT and FRNRAP. V was pared by 6 bases and J by 6 bases, with 7 bases between. The CDR3 consists of 11 residues. The CDR3 sequence is CASGSDDTQYF. CDR3 sequence (DNA): TGTGCTAGTGGCTCGGACGATACGCAGTATTTT.

The rearrangement uses TRBV12-3 or TRBV12-4 and TRBJ1-5; D is uncertain. The V end lost 3 bases, the J end lost 5 bases, and 5 bases lay between the germline ends. The length of the CDR3 is 12 residues. CDR3 DNA: TGTGCCAGCAGTTTCAGTTATCAGCCCCAGCATTTT. The encoded protein is CASSFSYQPQHF.

A few counts support this clonotype. The rearrangement links TRBV12-3 or TRBV12-4 to TRBJ2-1, with TRBD1 identical over 9 bases. V was clipped by 5 bases and J by 6 bases; unmatched bases: 8. The CDR3 has 15 amino acids. CDR3 amino acids: CASSPRTGVLNEQFF. DNA for the CDR3: TGTGCCAGCAGTCCACGGACAGGGGTTCTCAATGAGCAGTTCTTC.

The chain joins TRBV6-2 or TRBV6-3 to TRBJ2-2, with TRBD1 identical over 11 bases. V lost 6 bases to trimming and J lost 6 bases; unmatched junction nucleotides: 12. CDR3 size: 17 residues. CDR1 is MNHEY and CDR2 is SVGEGT in the germline V gene. CDR3 in amino acids: CASSNYPGTGGAGELFF. For the CDR3, the DNA is TGTGCCAGCAGCAACTACCCCGGGACAGGGGGAGCCGGGGAGCTGTTTTTT.

J is TRBJ2-3 and V is TRBV7-2, with 13 bases fitting TRBD2. The germline V gene has CDR1 SGHTA and CDR2 FQGNSA. Trimming removed 6 bases from V and 4 bases from J; junction bases left unmatched: 4. This CDR3 contains 15 residues. CDR3 in DNA: TGTGCCAGCAGGAGACTAGCGGGAGGACCAGATACGCAGTATTTT. Amino acid sequence: CASRRLAGGPDTQYF.

J is TRBJ2-7 and V is TRBV20-1; 8 bases are shared with TRBD2. The germline V gene has CDR1 DFQATT and CDR2 SNEGSKA (reference sequence). The CDR3 spans 17 residues. Losses at the gene ends were 0 bases for V and 1 base for J; bases not matched to a gene: 11. The CDR3 nucleotides read TGCAGTGCTAGAGATAGGAGGATACGGGAGGGATCCTACGAGCAGTACTTC. Encoded protein: CSARDRRIREGSYEQYF.

In this sample, this clonotype is medium-sized. The chain combines TRBV20-1 with TRBJ2-7; 10 bases line up with TRBD1. CDR3 length: 15 residues. Trimming took 0 bases from V and 4 from J; bases not matched to a gene: 6. Germline V gene lookup returns CDR1 DFQATT and CDR2 SNEGSKA (reference sequence). CDR3 residues: CSARDQGQGIYEQYF. DNA of the CDR3: TGCAGTGCTAGAGATCAGGGACAGGGGATATACGAGCAGTACTTC.

This clonotype was recorded a few times. The gene calls are TRBV29-1 and TRBJ1-1; D is undetermined. Trimming took off 4 bases at V and 2 bases at J, with 11 bases between the two ends. The CDR3 length is 13 residues. Germline V gives CDR1 SQVTM, CDR2 ANQGSEA. CDR3 residues: CSVVVAGNTEAFF. In nucleotides, the CDR3 is TGCAGCGTTGTCGTAGCAGGCAACACTGAAGCTTTCTTT.

The chain joins TRBV29-1 to TRBJ1-1; D possibly corresponds to TRBD1 (6 bases). The germline gives CDR1 SQVTM, CDR2 ANQGSEA. The length of the CDR3 is 13 residues. The V gene lost 4 bases and the J gene lost 0 bases, with 9 bases spanning the gap. This chain's CDR3 is CSVAGVLNTEAFF. The CDR3 nucleotides read TGCAGCGTTGCAGGGGTCCTGAACACTGAAGCTTTCTTT.

V and J are TRBV7-2 and TRBJ1-6; TRBD1 matches 9 bases. Germline assignment: CDR1 SGHTA and CDR2 FQGNSA. CDR3 length equals 20 residues. V trimming: 1 base; J trimming: 1 base; junction bases outside the gene matches: 11. The CDR3 is CASSLDGQGYGSSYNSPLHF. DNA of the CDR3: TGTGCCAGCAGCTTAGATGGACAGGGGTATGGTAGTTCCTATAATTCACCCCTCCACTTT.

This clonotype was recorded a few times. J is TRBJ2-2 and V is TRBV7-2; D is unclear. Trimming took off 2 bases at V and 0 bases at J, with 10 bases between the two ends. In germline, CDR1 is SGHTA, CDR2 FQGNSA. This CDR3 has 16 residues. CDR3 region: CASSLKVDTNTGELFF. The DNA for the CDR3 is TGTGCCAGCAGCTTAAAGGTCGACACGAACACCGGGGAGCTGTTTTTT.

The gene calls are TRBV10-3 and TRBJ2-3, with unresolved D. The V gene's germline CDR1 is ENHRY and CDR2 SYGVKD. V dropped 11 bases and J dropped 3 bases, with 21 bases sitting between them. The CDR3 is 15 residues long. The CDR3 DNA follows: TGTGCCGCCTCTCCCGGAACCACCACTACAGATACGCAGTATTTT. Translation: CAASPGTTTTDTQYF.

This clonotype was recorded a few times. The chain recombines TRBV4-2 with TRBJ1-1; 7 bases are shared with TRBD1. CDR3 length: 15 amino acids. The V segment lost 0 bases and the J segment 6 bases; nucleotides outside the gene matches: 7. The V gene's germline CDR1 is LGHNA and CDR2 YNFKEQ. This CDR3 reads CASSQEGRGSSEAFF. The CDR3 DNA reads TGTGCCAGCAGCCAAGAGGGCAGGGGGTCGTCTGAAGCTTTCTTT.

This clonotype was seen many times. This rearrangement joins TRBV20-1 to TRBJ1-5; unclear D gene. The V end lost 5 bases, the J end lost 4 bases, and 12 bases lay between the germline ends. Germline values: CDR1 DFQATT, CDR2 SNEGSKA (reference sequence). The CDR3 is 13 residues long. The chain's CDR3 is CSAYERENQPQHF. The CDR3 DNA follows: TGCAGTGCTTATGAACGGGAAAATCAGCCCCAGCATTTT.

This chain joins TRBV6-1 and TRBJ1-1, with D possibly TRBD1 on 6 matching bases. V was cut by 1 base and J by 0 bases, with 9 bases left in between. Per the germline V gene, CDR1 is MNHNS and CDR2 is SASEGT. The CDR3 has 15 residues. CDR3 DNA: TGTGCCAGCAGTGAAGTAGGACAGCTGAACACTGAAGCTTTCTTT. Its translation: CASSEVGQLNTEAFF.

The rearrangement uses TRBV5-6 and TRBJ2-3; 10 bases map to TRBD2. The V gene's germline CDR1 is SGHDT and CDR2 YYEEEE. V trimming: 1 base; J trimming: 5 bases; junction bases outside the gene matches: 7. The CDR3 is made up of 16 amino acids. In DNA form, the CDR3 reads TGTGCCAGCAGCTTGTCAGCTAGCGGGGGCAGAGATACGCAGTATTTT. Protein product: CASSLSASGGRDTQYF.

This clonotype was detected a few times. The chain recombines TRBV6-5 with TRBJ1-1; D is possibly TRBD1 (5 bases). The germline V gene has CDR1 MNHEY and CDR2 SVGAGI. The V gene lost 0 bases and the J gene lost 6 bases, with 14 bases spanning the gap. The CDR3 runs to 15 residues. In nucleotides, the CDR3 is TGTGCCAGCAGTTACTCCCGACAGCCTAACGCTGAAGCTTTCTTT. Protein: CASSYSRQPNAEAFF.

At least ten counts were recorded for this clonotype. The chain uses TRBV20-1 and TRBJ2-3; 7 bases align to TRBD2. The V segment lost 6 bases and the J segment 0 bases; nucleotides outside the gene matches: 9. The length of the CDR3 is 15 residues. CDR1 is DFQATT and CDR2 is SNEGSKA in the germline V gene (reference sequence). This chain's CDR3 is CSAPGVAGSTDTQYF. The CDR3 bases are TGCAGTGCCCCCGGAGTAGCGGGTAGCACAGATACGCAGTATTTT.

This clonotype has just a few counts. The rearrangement links TRBV14 to TRBJ1-1; a weak D match, TRBD1 (6 bases). The V gene lost 6 bases and the J gene lost 1 base, with 18 bases spanning the gap. The CDR3 is made up of 16 amino acids. Germline loops: CDR1 SGHDN, CDR2 FVKESK. For the CDR3, the DNA is TGTGCCAGCAGTCGGACAGATCGGGGGCCGAACACTGAAGCTTTCTTT. As protein: CASSRTDRGPNTEAFF.

This chain joins TRBV12-3 or TRBV12-4 and TRBJ2-3; D gene uncertain. The V gene lost 8 bases and the J gene lost 5 bases, with 8 bases spanning the gap. This CDR3 contains 11 residues. In DNA form, the CDR3 reads TGTGCCAGCGAGGAAGGAGATACGCAGTATTTT. Residues: CASEEGDTQYF.

In this sample, this clonotype turned up a few times. V gene TRBV7-2 combines with J gene TRBJ2-5, with D possibly matching TRBD2 (6 bases). The CDR3 sequence is 15 residues long. V dropped 3 bases and J dropped 2 bases, with 13 bases sitting between them. Germline values: CDR1 SGHTA, CDR2 FQGNSA. DNA of the CDR3: TGTGCCAGCAGCTTTGCCGGGACTGGACAAGAGACCCAGTACTTC. Translated: CASSFAGTGQETQYF.

The J gene is TRBJ1-4, the V gene TRBV5-6; D is possibly TRBD1 (5 bases). The V and J ends lost 4 bases and 3 bases respectively, with 16 bases between them. The CDR3 has 16 residues. Looked up from germline, CDR1 is SGHDT and CDR2 is YYEEEE. The CDR3 region is CASSTKTVYSNEKLFF. The CDR3 DNA reads TGTGCCAGCAGCACAAAGACAGTATATTCTAATGAAAAACTGTTTTTT.

The V gene is TRBV5-4, the J gene TRBJ1-6; D ambiguous. Germline CDR1 SGHNT, CDR2 YYREEE (reference sequence). V was pared by 0 bases and J by 7 bases, with 11 bases between. CDR3 length: 15 amino acids. CDR3 residues: CASSLAGRTNSPLHF. The CDR3 DNA reads as TGTGCCAGCAGCTTGGCCGGGCGGACGAATTCACCCCTCCACTTT.

This clonotype was seen a few times. V is TRBV9 and J is TRBJ2-5, with a possible D match to TRBD2 (6 bases). The germline V gene encodes CDR1 SGDLS and CDR2 YYNGEE. This CDR3 is built from 15 residues. V shed 2 bases and J shed 5 bases, with 16 bases lying between them. The DNA of the CDR3 is TGTGCCAGCAGCGTGGGGACGGGAGTAGTTGAGACCCAGTACTTC. Residues: CASSVGTGVVETQYF.

This clonotype was found a few times. This chain uses TRBV28 with TRBJ1-5; D call uncertain. Looked up from germline, CDR1 is MDHEN and CDR2 is SYDVKM. V was shortened by 2 bases and J by 2 bases, with 7 bases between the two germline ends. The CDR3 is 14 residues long. CDR3 protein: CASSLPVRNQPQHF. CDR3 bases: TGTGCCAGCAGTTTACCGGTTCGCAATCAGCCCCAGCATTTT.

This clonotype was seen many times. The gene calls are TRBV29-1 and TRBJ1-1, with D unresolved. The CDR3 extends over 14 amino acids. CDR1 and CDR2 (germline): SQVTM, ANQGSEA. Trimming removed 1 base from V and 5 bases from J, with 14 bases in between. CDR3 sequence reads: CSVEGTFTRTEAFF. Here the CDR3 DNA reads TGCAGCGTTGAAGGGACTTTTACCCGGACTGAAGCTTTCTTT.